This TCR beta chain came from a study of blood T cells in healthy people across ages. This clonotype has only one observation. CDR3 size: 17 residues. Germline-derived CDR1 and CDR2 are MNHNS and SASEGT. A J-beta primer mix and a sample-barcoded 5' primer were used in a second PCR of about 6 to 12 cycles. TCRdb redid the calling of the 5' RACE reads with MiXCR, one entry per CDR3 protein. The sample consists of fewer than 2,000,000 distinct CDR3 sequences, roughly a third of them appearing once. The TCR sequence derives from a woman aged 30 to 39 in good health. The J gene is TRBJ2-5, the V gene TRBV6-1; 11 positions agree with TRBD1. The tail of the sequence fits TRBJ2-7 better, so the J call may be wrong. The sequenced material came from blood. CDR3 coding DNA: TGTGCCAGCAGTGACCCGGACAGGGGGCTTGTTTTCTACGAGCAGTACTTC. Amino acids: CASSDPDRGLVFYEQYF.